These T cell receptor beta chains were read from a single sample in a study of cytomegalovirus exposure and HLA in healthy donors. Profiled with immunoSEQ multiplex PCR; TCRdb holds only in-frame clones, not every one. The ten top clones account for 3% to 4%, within a sample of approximately 80,000 clones. Sequencing was performed on PBMCs. The receptors were gathered from a man aged 18 to 29 in good health and CMV-seropositive. The CDR3 runs from the conserved cysteine through the conserved F or W. Fields, in order: V gene, J gene, D gene, CDR3 protein, CDR3 DNA. A D gene is named only where the DNA matches it firmly.

V gene: TRBV6-1; J gene: TRBJ1-2; D gene: -; CDR3 protein: CASSENPEGQRYTF; CDR3 DNA: TGTGCCAGCAGTGAAAATCCGGAAGGACAGCGCTACACCTTC
V gene: TRBV10-3; J gene: TRBJ1-1; D gene: -; CDR3 protein: CAISLGSADTEAFF; CDR3 DNA: TGTGCCATCAGTCTCGGGTCCGCGGACACTGAAGCTTTCTTT
V gene: TRBV9; J gene: TRBJ2-7; D gene: TRBD2; CDR3 protein: CASTPGLADYEQYF; CDR3 DNA: TGTGCCAGCACTCCGGGACTAGCGGACTACGAGCAGTACTTC
V gene: TRBV28; J gene: TRBJ2-7; D gene: -; CDR3 protein: CASSDSTSYEQYF; CDR3 DNA: TGTGCCAGCTCTGACAGTACTTCCTACGAGCAGTACTTC
V gene: TRBV2; J gene: TRBJ2-5; D gene: -; CDR3 protein: CASTTDQETQYF; CDR3 DNA: TGTGCCAGCACTACAGACCAAGAGACCCAGTACTTC
V gene: TRBV5-1; J gene: TRBJ2-3; D gene: -; CDR3 protein: CASSLVAGADTQYF; CDR3 DNA: TGCGCCAGCAGCTTGGTGGCAGGGGCAGATACGCAGTATTTT
V gene: TRBV6-1; J gene: TRBJ1-3; D gene: -; CDR3 protein: CASGRGNTIYF; CDR3 DNA: TGTGCCAGCGGTCGGGGAAACACCATATATTTT
V gene: TRBV7-2; J gene: TRBJ2-7; D gene: TRBD1; CDR3 protein: CASSLGPPGQGPSYEQYF; CDR3 DNA: TGTGCCAGCAGCTTAGGCCCCCCCGGACAGGGACCCTCCTACGAGCAGTACTTC
V gene: TRBV6-1; J gene: TRBJ2-7; D gene: -; CDR3 protein: CASSEADSSYEQYF; CDR3 DNA: TGTGCCAGCAGTGAAGCGGACAGCTCCTACGAGCAGTACTTC
V gene: TRBV7-9; J gene: TRBJ1-5; D gene: TRBD1; CDR3 protein: CASSLGTVNQPQHF; CDR3 DNA: TGTGCCAGCAGCCTTGGGACAGTCAATCAGCCCCAGCATTTT
V gene: TRBV7-8; J gene: TRBJ1-5; D gene: TRBD1; CDR3 protein: CASSPLRWTGDQPQHF; CDR3 DNA: TGTGCCAGCAGCCCCCTCCGATGGACAGGGGACCAGCCCCAGCATTTT
V gene: TRBV30; J gene: TRBJ2-2; D gene: TRBD2; CDR3 protein: CAWSAGLAVNTGELFF; CDR3 DNA: TGTGCCTGGAGCGCGGGACTAGCGGTGAACACCGGGGAGCTGTTTTTT
V gene: TRBV6-6; J gene: TRBJ1-2; D gene: TRBD1; CDR3 protein: CASSPQTGGDGYTF; CDR3 DNA: TGTGCCAGCAGTCCCCAGACAGGGGGGGATGGCTACACCTTC
V gene: TRBV5-1; J gene: TRBJ1-1; D gene: -; CDR3 protein: CASSPQGEQAFF; CDR3 DNA: TGCGCCAGCAGCCCCCAGGGCGAGCAAGCTTTCTTT
V gene: TRBV7-9; J gene: TRBJ1-5; D gene: -; CDR3 protein: CASSEAGNLDQPQHF; CDR3 DNA: TGTGCCAGCAGCGAAGCGGGTAATTTGGATCAGCCCCAGCATTTT
V gene: TRBV19; J gene: TRBJ2-2; D gene: -; CDR3 protein: CASIKFGGGGTGELFF; CDR3 DNA: TGTGCCAGTATCAAGTTTGGGGGCGGCGGCACCGGGGAGCTGTTTTTT
V gene: TRBV30; J gene: TRBJ2-5; D gene: -; CDR3 protein: CAWSSRETQYF; CDR3 DNA: TGTGCCTGGAGCTCACGGGAGACCCAGTACTTC
V gene: TRBV7-2; J gene: TRBJ1-1; D gene: -; CDR3 protein: CASSIDTNTEAFF; CDR3 DNA: TGTGCCAGCAGCATCGACACGAACACTGAAGCTTTCTTT
V gene: TRBV5-4; J gene: TRBJ2-3; D gene: TRBD2; CDR3 protein: CASSSGLAGRTDTQYF; CDR3 DNA: TGTGCCAGCAGCTCGGGACTAGCGGGAAGGACAGATACGCAGTATTTT
V gene: TRBV28; J gene: TRBJ2-5; D gene: TRBD1; CDR3 protein: CASRPSKQGTQETQYF; CDR3 DNA: TGTGCCAGCAGACCTTCAAAACAGGGGACACAAGAGACCCAGTACTTC
V gene: TRBV4-2; J gene: TRBJ2-1; D gene: TRBD2; CDR3 protein: CASSQPSGSYNEQFF; CDR3 DNA: TGTGCCAGCAGCCAGCCTAGCGGATCCTACAATGAGCAGTTCTTC
V gene: TRBV4-2; J gene: TRBJ1-1; D gene: TRBD1; CDR3 protein: CASSQAQTGGTEAFF; CDR3 DNA: TGTGCCAGCAGCCAAGCCCAAACAGGGGGCACTGAAGCTTTCTTT
V gene: TRBV19; J gene: TRBJ2-7; D gene: TRBD1; CDR3 protein: CASSNPGGQGAYEQYF; CDR3 DNA: TGTGCCAGTAGTAACCCAGGGGGACAGGGGGCCTACGAGCAGTACTTC
V gene: TRBV11-2; J gene: TRBJ1-1; D gene: -; CDR3 protein: CASSSEGTEAFF; CDR3 DNA: TGTGCCAGCAGCTCCGAGGGAACTGAAGCTTTCTTT
V gene: TRBV29-1; J gene: TRBJ2-3; D gene: TRBD1; CDR3 protein: CSVETGGNTDTQYF; CDR3 DNA: TGCAGCGTTGAAACAGGGGGCAACACAGATACGCAGTATTTT
V gene: TRBV19; J gene: TRBJ2-1; D gene: -; CDR3 protein: CASSIRGSYNEQFF; CDR3 DNA: TGTGCCAGTAGTATCAGGGGCTCCTACAATGAGCAGTTCTTC
V gene: TRBV7-9; J gene: TRBJ1-2; D gene: -; CDR3 protein: CASSLGSQGHYGYTF; CDR3 DNA: TGTGCCAGCAGCTTAGGGTCGCAGGGTCACTATGGCTACACCTTC